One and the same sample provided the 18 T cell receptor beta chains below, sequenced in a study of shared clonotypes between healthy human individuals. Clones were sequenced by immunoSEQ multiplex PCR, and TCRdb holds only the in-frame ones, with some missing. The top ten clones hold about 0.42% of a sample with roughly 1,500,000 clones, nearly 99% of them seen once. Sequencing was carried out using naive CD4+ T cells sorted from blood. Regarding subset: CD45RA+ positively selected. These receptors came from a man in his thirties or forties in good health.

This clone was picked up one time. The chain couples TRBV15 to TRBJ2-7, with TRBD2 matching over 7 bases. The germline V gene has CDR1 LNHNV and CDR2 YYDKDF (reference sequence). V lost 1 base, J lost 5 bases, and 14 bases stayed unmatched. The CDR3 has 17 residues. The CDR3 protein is CATSRGRGRGVKDEQYF. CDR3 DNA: TGTGCCACCAGCAGAGGACGGGGACGGGGGGTAAAGGACGAGCAGTACTTC.

The CDR3 DNA reads TGTGCCAGCAAAAGCGATATATCAGTTGGACCCCAGCATTTT. It is translated as CASKSDISVGPQHF. The chain uses TRBV2 and TRBJ1-5; D unclear. CDR3 length: 14 amino acids. Germline CDR1 and CDR2: SNHLY and FYNNEI. V lost 7 bases to trimming and J lost 10 bases, with 20 bases between them.

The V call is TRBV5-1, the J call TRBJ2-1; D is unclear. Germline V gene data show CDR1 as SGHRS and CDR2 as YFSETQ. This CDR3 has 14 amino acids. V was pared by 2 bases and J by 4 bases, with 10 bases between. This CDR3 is CASSLTTIYNEQFF. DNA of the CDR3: TGCGCCAGCAGCTTAACCACCATATACAATGAGCAGTTCTTC.

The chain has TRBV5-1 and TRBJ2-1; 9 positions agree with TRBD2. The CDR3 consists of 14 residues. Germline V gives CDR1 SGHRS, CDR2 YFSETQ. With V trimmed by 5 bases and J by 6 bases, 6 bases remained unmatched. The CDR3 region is CASRSQAGGNEQFF. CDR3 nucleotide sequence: TGCGCCAGCAGGTCTCAAGCGGGAGGCAATGAGCAGTTCTTC.

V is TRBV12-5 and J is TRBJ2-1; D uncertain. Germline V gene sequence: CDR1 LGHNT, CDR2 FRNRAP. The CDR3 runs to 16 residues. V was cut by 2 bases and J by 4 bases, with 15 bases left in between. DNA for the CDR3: TGTGCTAGTGGTTTGACCACTAACCCCGGTTACAATGAGCAGTTCTTC. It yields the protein CASGLTTNPGYNEQFF.

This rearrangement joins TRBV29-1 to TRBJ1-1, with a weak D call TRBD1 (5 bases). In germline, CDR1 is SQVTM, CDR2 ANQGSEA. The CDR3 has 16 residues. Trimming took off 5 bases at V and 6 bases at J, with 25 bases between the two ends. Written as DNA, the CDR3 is TGCAGCGTTTTTTTTTCAGTTGTGGGGGGTTACGCTGAAGCTTTCTTT. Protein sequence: CSVFFSVVGGYAEAFF.

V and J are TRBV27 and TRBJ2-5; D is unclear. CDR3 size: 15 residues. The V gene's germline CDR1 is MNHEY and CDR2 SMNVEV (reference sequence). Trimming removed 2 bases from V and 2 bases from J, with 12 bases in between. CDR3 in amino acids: CASSLLPFRQETQYF. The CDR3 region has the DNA TGTGCCAGCAGTTTACTCCCCTTTAGGCAAGAGACCCAGTACTTC.

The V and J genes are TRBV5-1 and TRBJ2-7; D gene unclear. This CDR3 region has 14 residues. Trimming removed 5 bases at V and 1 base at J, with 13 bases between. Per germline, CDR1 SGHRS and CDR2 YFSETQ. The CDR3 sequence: CASSLDWRSYEQYF. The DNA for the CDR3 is TGCGCCAGCAGTCTGGATTGGCGGTCCTACGAGCAGTACTTC.

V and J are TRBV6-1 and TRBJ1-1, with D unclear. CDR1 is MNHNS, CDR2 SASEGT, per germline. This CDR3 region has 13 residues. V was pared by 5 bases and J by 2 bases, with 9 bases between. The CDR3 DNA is TGTGCCAGCAGTTTAAAACCCAACACTGAAGCTTTCTTT. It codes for CASSLKPNTEAFF.

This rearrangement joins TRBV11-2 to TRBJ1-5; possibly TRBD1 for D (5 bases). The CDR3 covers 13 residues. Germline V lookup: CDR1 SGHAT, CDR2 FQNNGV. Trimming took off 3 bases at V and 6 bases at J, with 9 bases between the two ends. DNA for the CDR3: TGTGCCAGCAGCTTGGAGGGGTTTCAGCCCCAGCATTTT. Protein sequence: CASSLEGFQPQHF.

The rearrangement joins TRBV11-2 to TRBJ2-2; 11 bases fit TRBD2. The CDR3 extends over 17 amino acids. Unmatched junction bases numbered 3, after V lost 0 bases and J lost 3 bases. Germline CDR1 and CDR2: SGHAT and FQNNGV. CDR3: CASSLDRLAGYTGELFF. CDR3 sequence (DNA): TGTGCCAGCAGCTTAGATCGACTAGCGGGATACACCGGGGAGCTGTTTTTT.

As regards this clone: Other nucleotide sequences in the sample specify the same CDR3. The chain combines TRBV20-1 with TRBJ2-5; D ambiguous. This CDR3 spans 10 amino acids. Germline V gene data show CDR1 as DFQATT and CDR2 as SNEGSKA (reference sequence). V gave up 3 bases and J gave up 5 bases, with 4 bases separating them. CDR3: CSAREETQYF. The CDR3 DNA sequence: TGCAGTGCTAGGGAGGAGACCCAGTACTTC.

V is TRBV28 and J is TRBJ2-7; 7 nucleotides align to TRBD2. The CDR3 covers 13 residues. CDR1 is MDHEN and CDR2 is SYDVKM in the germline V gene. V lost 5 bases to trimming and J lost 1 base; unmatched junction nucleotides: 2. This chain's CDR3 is CASSRTSSYEQYF. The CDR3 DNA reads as TGTGCCAGCAGTAGGACTAGTTCCTACGAGCAGTACTTC.

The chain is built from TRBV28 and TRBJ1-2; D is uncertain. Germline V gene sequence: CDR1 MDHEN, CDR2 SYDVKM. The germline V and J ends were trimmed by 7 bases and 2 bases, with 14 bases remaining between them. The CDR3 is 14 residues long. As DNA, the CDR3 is TGTGCCAGCACCGAGGCAGGCTCCAACTATGGCTACACCTTC. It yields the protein CASTEAGSNYGYTF.

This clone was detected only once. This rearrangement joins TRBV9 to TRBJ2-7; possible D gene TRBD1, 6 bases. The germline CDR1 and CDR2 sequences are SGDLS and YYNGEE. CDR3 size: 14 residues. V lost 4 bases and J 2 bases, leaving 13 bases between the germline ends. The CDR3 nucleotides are TGTGCCAGCAGCCCAAGAGGGGACACCTACGAGCAGTACTTC. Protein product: CASSPRGDTYEQYF. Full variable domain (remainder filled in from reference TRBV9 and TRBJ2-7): DSGVTQTPKHLITATGQRVTLRCSPRSGDLSVYWYQQSLDQGLQFLIQYYNGEERAKGNILERFSAQQFPDLHSELNLSSLELGDSALYFCASSPRGDTYEQYFGPGTRLTVT.

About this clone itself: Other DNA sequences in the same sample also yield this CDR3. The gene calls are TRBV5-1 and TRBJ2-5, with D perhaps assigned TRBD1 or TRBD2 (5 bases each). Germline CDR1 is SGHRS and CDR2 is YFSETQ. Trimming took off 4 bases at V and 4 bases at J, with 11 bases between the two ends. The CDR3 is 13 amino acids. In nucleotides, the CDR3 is TGCGCCAGCAGCCCCGGGGCGGGAGAGACCCAGTACTTC. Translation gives CASSPGAGETQYF.

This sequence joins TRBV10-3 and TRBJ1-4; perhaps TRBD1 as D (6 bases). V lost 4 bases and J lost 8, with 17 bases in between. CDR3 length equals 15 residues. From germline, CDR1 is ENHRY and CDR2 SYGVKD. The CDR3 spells CAISGVVGGFEKLFF. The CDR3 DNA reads TGTGCCATCAGTGGCGTTGTAGGGGGTTTCGAAAAACTGTTTTTT.

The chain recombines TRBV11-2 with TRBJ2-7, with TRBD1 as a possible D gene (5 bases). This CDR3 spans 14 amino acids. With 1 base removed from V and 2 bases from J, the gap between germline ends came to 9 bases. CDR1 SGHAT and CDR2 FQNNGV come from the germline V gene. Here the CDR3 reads CASSLGRAPYEQYF. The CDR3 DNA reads TGTGCCAGCAGCTTAGGCAGGGCCCCCTACGAGCAGTACTTC.